The 28 T cell receptor beta chains reported below all come from one sample, sequenced in a study of vaccination effects on CD4 cells after COVID-19. Libraries were prepared by immunoSEQ multiplex PCR; TCRdb keeps only in-frame clonotypes and omits some of them. The table records 35,000 to 55,000 clones, about three quarters of them present only once. Their target antigens are unknown. Expansion with viral peptide pools was applied to antigen-specific CD4+ T cells by the ViraFEST assay prior to sequencing. When ten to eleven days of culture had elapsed, CD4+ T cells were isolated. A positive SARS-CoV-2 PCR test fell between March and December 2020. Sequences were derived from CD4+ T cells from PBMCs cultured with a peptide pool, sampled before COVID-19 vaccination. These receptors were collected from a human donor who had a prior SARS-CoV-2 infection.

The rearrangement joins TRBV28 to TRBJ2-7; no reliable D call. Germline lookup yields CDR1 MDHEN and CDR2 SYDVKM. Between the trimmed V and J ends, which lost 1 base and 2 bases, there was a span of 6 bases. The CDR3 sequence is 13 residues long. The CDR3 coding sequence is TGTGCCAGCAGTTTATTCCAAACCTACGAGCAGTACTTC. Its protein product is CASSLFQTYEQYF.

The chain carries TRBV11-3 and TRBJ2-2; TRBD1 is a possible D gene (6 bases). Trimming pared 5 bases from V and 3 bases from J, leaving 19 bases between. Germline-derived CDR1 and CDR2 are SGHNT and YENEEA. This CDR3 is 17 amino acids long. CDR3 sequence (DNA): TGTGCCAGCAGCCCAGGCGGGTGGGACACCGACACCGGGGAGCTGTTTTTT. The encoded protein is CASSPGGWDTDTGELFF.

Here the CDR3 DNA reads TGTGCCAGCAGCTTCGCAGGGGGTACTGGCTACACCTTC. Translation gives CASSFAGGTGYTF. The genes are TRBV11-1 and TRBJ1-2; TRBD1 matches at 7 bases. CDR1 is SGHAT, CDR2 FQDESV, per germline (reference sequence). CDR3 length: 13 residues. J gave up 7 bases and V 3 bases, and 5 bases lay outside the gene matches.

V usage is TRBV2 and J usage is TRBJ1-5; the match to TRBD1 covers 7 bases. V dropped 4 bases and J dropped 6; count of bases not matched to a gene: 9. Germline V gene sequence: CDR1 SNHLY, CDR2 FYNNEI. This CDR3 is 15 amino acids long. The CDR3 spells CASSVLTGYSQPQHF. CDR3 nucleotides: TGTGCCAGCAGTGTCCTGACAGGGTACAGTCAGCCCCAGCATTTT.

V is TRBV6-5 and J is TRBJ2-1, with 13 bases matching TRBD2. Germline-derived CDR1 and CDR2 are MNHEY and SVGAGI. The CDR3 length is 15 residues. Trimming took 5 bases from V and 6 from J; bases not matched to a gene: 4. The DNA of the CDR3 is TGTGCCAGCAGTCAGGGACTAGCGGGGTCCAATGAGCAGTTCTTC. Translating it yields CASSQGLAGSNEQFF.

The gene calls are TRBV3-1 (or the pseudogene TRBV3-2) and TRBJ2-7; D gene ambiguous. With 2 bases removed from V and 2 bases from J, the gap between germline ends came to 10 bases. Per germline, CDR1 LGHDT and CDR2 YNNKEL (reference sequence). This CDR3 has 14 amino acids. The CDR3 loop is CASSQRAMAYEQYF. CDR3 nucleotide sequence: TGTGCCAGCAGCCAAAGGGCCATGGCCTACGAGCAGTACTTC.

The rearrangement links TRBV11-3 to TRBJ1-4, with D maybe TRBD1 (6 bases). Germline CDR1 and CDR2: SGHNT and YENEEA. The V end was cut by 6 bases, the J end by 8 bases, with 19 bases between. The CDR3 has 15 residues. The CDR3 is CASSPNRDNIEKLFF. The CDR3, as DNA: TGTGCCAGCAGTCCGAACCGGGACAATATAGAAAAACTGTTTTTT.

The rearrangement uses TRBV24-1 and TRBJ2-3; D unresolved. V was clipped by 7 bases and J by 0 bases, with 1 base between them. The CDR3 consists of 11 residues. Germline V gene sequence: CDR1 KGHDR, CDR2 SFDVKD. The CDR3 nucleotides are TGTGCCACCAGGAGCACAGATACGCAGTATTTT. The encoded protein is CATRSTDTQYF.

The rearrangement uses TRBV18 and TRBJ1-2; 7 bases are a match to TRBD1. The CDR3 loop spans 17 amino acids. From germline, CDR1 is KGHSH and CDR2 LQKENI. J gave up 7 bases and V 3 bases, and 17 bases lay outside the gene matches. CDR3 sequence reads: CASSPQGTLAGQAGYTF. DNA of the CDR3: TGTGCCAGCTCACCCCAAGGTACCCTAGCAGGACAGGCTGGCTACACCTTC.

This clone has more than one count but fewer than ten. CDR3 in DNA: TGCAGTGCTACTGACAGGGGGCGGACCGGGGAGCTGTTTTTT. Amino acids: CSATDRGRTGELFF. The chain combines TRBV20-1 with TRBJ2-2, with 10 bases lining up with TRBD1. V trimming: 4 bases; J trimming: 5 bases; junction bases outside the gene matches: 4. The CDR3 extends over 14 amino acids. Germline V CDR1 and CDR2: DFQATT, SNEGSKA (reference sequence).

This clone was counted a few times. As DNA, the CDR3 is TGTGCCACCAGTGACACCGGACTAGCGAGCTCGACCGGGGAGCTGTTTTTT. As protein: CATSDTGLASSTGELFF. The V gene is TRBV24-1, the J gene TRBJ2-2, with TRBD2 matching over 9 bases. This CDR3 is built from 17 residues. The germline V gene has CDR1 KGHDR and CDR2 SFDVKD. With V trimmed by 4 bases and J by 5 bases, 10 bases remained unmatched.

This clone has a handful of counts. The rearrangement uses TRBV27 and TRBJ1-6; D unclear. CDR3 length equals 13 residues. V gave up 3 bases and J gave up 10 bases, with 10 bases separating them. The germline V gene has CDR1 MNHEY and CDR2 SMNVEV (reference sequence). The CDR3 DNA is TGTGCCAGCAGTTTTTGGAACGGATCACCCCTCCACTTT. Encoded protein: CASSFWNGSPLHF.

This clone was detected only a few times. The chain links TRBV2 to TRBJ2-5, with D possibly matching TRBD1 (5 bases). V was cut by 6 bases and J by 3 bases, with 8 bases left in between. CDR1 and CDR2 (germline): SNHLY, FYNNEI. CDR3 size: 12 residues. The CDR3 region is CASRTEKETQYF. The CDR3 coding sequence is TGTGCCAGCAGGACAGAAAAAGAGACCCAGTACTTC.

The J gene is TRBJ1-2, the V gene TRBV5-6, with unresolved D. Per germline, CDR1 SGHDT and CDR2 YYEEEE. Trimming removed 4 bases at V and 4 bases at J, with 14 bases between. The CDR3 is 14 amino acids. The CDR3 loop is CASSHGEGIYGYTF. The CDR3 DNA sequence: TGTGCCAGCAGCCACGGGGAGGGAATCTATGGCTACACCTTC.

The V and J genes are TRBV2 and TRBJ2-6; possible D gene TRBD2, 7 bases. The CDR3 sequence is 19 residues long. Per the germline V gene, CDR1 is SNHLY and CDR2 is FYNNEI. Trimming stripped 5 bases from V and 3 bases from J, with 23 bases between. The chain's CDR3 is CASSHKGGAEEFGANVLTF. As DNA, the CDR3 is TGTGCCAGCAGTCATAAGGGGGGGGCTGAAGAATTTGGGGCCAACGTCCTGACTTTC. The entire variable domain, with the rest obtained from reference TRBV2 and TRBJ2-6, is as follows: EPEVTQTPSHQVTQMGQEVILRCVPISNHLYFYWYRQILGQKVEFLVSFYNNEISEKSEIFDDQFSVERPDGSNFTLKIRSTKLEDSAMYFCASSHKGGAEEFGANVLTFGAGSRLTVL.

This clone was observed a few times. The genes are TRBV6-5 and TRBJ2-7; 10 bases are a match to TRBD1. Germline trimming cut 6 bases from V and 4 bases from J; bases unmatched to any gene: 6. This CDR3 has 14 residues. Germline loops: CDR1 MNHEY, CDR2 SVGAGI. DNA of the CDR3: TGTGCCAGCAGGAGACAGGGGGCAACTTACGAGCAGTACTTC. Its translation is CASRRQGATYEQYF.

This chain joins TRBV18 and TRBJ2-7; no clear D gene. V was cut by 3 bases and J by 0 bases, with 9 bases left in between. Germline CDR1 reads KGHSH; CDR2 reads LQKENI. The CDR3 covers 14 residues. In DNA form, the CDR3 reads TGTGCCAGCTCACCGGCAGCCTTCTCCTACGAGCAGTACTTC. It specifies CASSPAAFSYEQYF.

V and J are TRBV5-1 and TRBJ1-3; D is ambiguous. The CDR3 sequence is 14 residues long. Looked up from germline, CDR1 is SGHRS and CDR2 is YFSETQ. With 0 bases removed from V and 3 bases from J, the gap between germline ends came to 7 bases. In DNA, the CDR3 is TGCGCCAGCAGCTTGGAGGGTGGTGGAAACACCATATATTTT. Translated, it gives CASSLEGGGNTIYF. The full variable domain, its missing parts supplied by reference TRBV5-1 and TRBJ1-3, is KAGVTQTPRYLIKTRGQQVTLSCSPISGHRSVSWYQQTPGQGLQFLFEYFSETQRNKGNFPGRFSGRQFSNSRSEMNVSTLELGDSALYLCASSLEGGGNTIYFGEGSWLTVV.

The chain joins TRBV7-2 to TRBJ2-3, with 12 bases identical to TRBD2. Trimming took 5 bases from V and 5 from J; bases not matched to a gene: 8. The CDR3 contains 16 residues. Per germline, CDR1 SGHTA and CDR2 FQGNSA. CDR3 in amino acids: CASSPRLAGARDTQYF. For the CDR3, the DNA is TGTGCCAGCAGCCCTAGACTAGCGGGAGCTCGAGATACGCAGTATTTT.

The J gene is TRBJ1-5, the V gene TRBV30; 9 nucleotides match TRBD1. The CDR3 spans 15 residues. The trim removed 3 bases at V and 1 base at J, leaving 4 bases unmatched. Germline-derived CDR1 and CDR2 are GTSNPN and SVGIG (reference sequence). CDR3 sequence: CAWSGTGRSNQPQHF. The CDR3 coding sequence is TGTGCCTGGAGCGGGACAGGGCGAAGCAATCAGCCCCAGCATTTT.

This chain uses TRBV3-1 (or the pseudogene TRBV3-2) with TRBJ2-3, with D tentatively TRBD1 (6 bases). Trimming shortened V by 4 bases and J by 4 bases, and 12 bases separated the two germline ends. The CDR3 has 14 amino acids. Germline V gives CDR1 LGHDT, CDR2 YNNKEL (reference sequence). CDR3 protein: CASSRQVKADTQYF. CDR3 sequence (DNA): TGTGCCAGCAGCCGACAGGTTAAGGCAGATACGCAGTATTTT.

The chain links TRBV11-2 to TRBJ2-1; D not certain. Germline CDR1 SGHAT, CDR2 FQNNGV. Trimming took off 5 bases at V and 9 bases at J, with 11 bases between the two ends. The CDR3 loop spans 12 amino acids. CDR3 sequence reads: CASSPTELEQFF. CDR3 nucleotides: TGTGCCAGCAGCCCAACTGAACTTGAGCAGTTCTTC.

The chain combines TRBV19 with TRBJ1-5, with D perhaps TRBD1 (6 bases). There are 15 residues in the CDR3. Deletions cut 3 bases from V and 4 bases from J, with 13 bases between. Germline CDR1 LNHDA, CDR2 SQIVND (reference sequence). The CDR3 sequence is CASSMPPRGNQPQHF. CDR3 DNA sequence: TGTGCCAGTAGTATGCCCCCGAGGGGGAATCAGCCCCAGCATTTT.

The rearrangement uses TRBV25-1 and TRBJ1-1; D remains unclear. Trimming removed 4 bases at V and 11 bases at J, with 20 bases between. The V gene's germline CDR1 is MGHDK and CDR2 SYGVNS. The CDR3 spans 14 residues. CDR3 nucleotide sequence: TGTGCCAGCAGTGGAAGACCCAGCCCCTCCGCGGCTTTCTTT. This sequence encodes CASSGRPSPSAAFF.

The rearrangement uses TRBV2 and TRBJ2-7; a possible D gene is TRBD2 (6 bases). The CDR3 has 13 amino acids. V was trimmed by 10 bases and J by 2 bases, leaving 15 bases between them. The V gene's germline CDR1 is SNHLY and CDR2 FYNNEI. CDR3 sequence: CATAGRGPYEQYF. CDR3 coding DNA: TGTGCCACCGCGGGACGGGGACCCTACGAGCAGTACTTC.

The rearrangement uses TRBV7-2 and TRBJ2-3; unclear D gene. V lost 3 bases, J lost 2 bases, and 6 bases lay in between. Per the germline V gene, CDR1 is SGHTA and CDR2 is FQGNSA. The CDR3 has 13 residues. The CDR3 region has the DNA TGTGCCAGCAGCTTGGCAGTCACAGATACGCAGTATTTT. Encoded protein: CASSLAVTDTQYF.

This clone appeared once. The chain uses TRBV10-3 and TRBJ1-5; a possible D gene is TRBD1 (5 bases). The ends were cut back, 4 bases at V and 2 bases at J, with 12 bases in the middle. Germline V gene lookup returns CDR1 ENHRY and CDR2 SYGVKD. The CDR3 covers 15 residues. CDR3 in amino acids: CAISGTGNGNQPQHF. CDR3 bases: TGTGCCATCAGTGGTACAGGTAACGGCAATCAGCCCCAGCATTTT.

The gene calls are TRBV7-2 and TRBJ2-5; no clear D gene. The CDR3 is 14 amino acids. V lost 4 bases and J 5 bases, leaving 14 bases between the germline ends. Germline V gives CDR1 SGHTA, CDR2 FQGNSA. The CDR3 sequence: CASSYISSSETQYF. The CDR3 coding sequence is TGTGCCAGCAGCTATATTAGTTCGTCGGAGACCCAGTACTTC. The variable domain in full, with the rest retrieved from reference TRBV7-2 and TRBJ2-5, is GAGVSQSPSNKVTEKGKDVELRCDPISGHTALYWYRQSLGQGLEFLIYFQGNSAPDKSGLPSDRFSAERTGGSVSTLTIQRTQQEDSAVYLCASSYISSSETQYFGPGTRLLVL.